These T cell receptor beta chains were read from a single sample in a study of blood T cell repertoires in COVID-19. Clones were read by immunoSEQ multiplex PCR, and TCRdb kept only the in-frame ones, dropping some. The data hold 100,000 to 140,000 clones, with 89% observed a single time. The sequencing sample was made of peripheral blood. These receptors all come from a man in his forties or fifties with active or convalescent COVID-19. Both conserved end residues are part of each CDR3. D genes are given only for firm matches. The size field is filled for only some rows; it gives once, few, many or a size class.

NA,NA,TRBJ2-3,TRBV12-3/TRBV12-4,CASSSYTDTQYF,TGTGCCAGCAGTTCGTACACAGATACGCAGTATTTT
NA,NA,TRBJ2-1,TRBV14,CASSPPGGHLLNNEQFF,TGTGCCAGCAGCCCCCCGGGCGGACACCTTCTAAACAATGAGCAGTTCTTC
NA,NA,TRBJ2-3,TRBV11-3,CASSSGGTDTQYF,TGTGCCAGCAGCTCGGGGGGCACAGATACGCAGTATTTT
NA,NA,TRBJ1-4,TRBV3-1/TRBV3-2,CASSPTHNEKLFF,TGTGCCAGCAGCCCAACACATAATGAAAAACTGTTTTTT
NA,NA,TRBJ2-7,TRBV28,CASSWTNYEQYF,TGTGCCAGCAGTTGGACAAACTACGAGCAGTACTTC
TRBD2,once,TRBJ2-1,TRBV24-1,CATSGRANVNEQFF,TGTGCCACCTCCGGGAGGGCCAACGTCAATGAGCAGTTCTTC
TRBD2,NA,TRBJ2-7,TRBV9,CASSVGLDVYEQYF,TGTGCCAGCAGCGTGGGACTAGACGTCTACGAGCAGTACTTC
NA,NA,TRBJ2-2,TRBV7-8,CASSRDILGELFF,TGTGCCAGCAGCCGGGACATCCTAGGGGAGCTGTTTTTT
NA,NA,TRBJ1-5,TRBV24-1,CATSPQIPTGGQPQHF,TGTGCCACCAGTCCCCAGATTCCGACAGGCGGTCAGCCCCAGCATTTT
NA,NA,TRBJ1-4,TRBV6-5,CASSSSQGEKLFF,TGTGCCAGCAGTTCAAGCCAGGGGGAAAAACTGTTTTTT
TRBD2,NA,TRBJ2-1,TRBV11-1,CASSLGLAGGEQFF,TGTGCCAGCAGCTTAGGACTAGCGGGAGGCGAGCAGTTCTTC
TRBD1,NA,TRBJ2-1,TRBV7-9,CASSYTGDEQFF,TGTGCCAGCAGCTACACAGGGGATGAGCAGTTCTTC
NA,NA,TRBJ2-7,TRBV21-1,CASSKGRGREQYF,TGTGCCAGCAGCAAAGGGAGGGGGCGAGAGCAGTACTTC
NA,NA,TRBJ2-7,TRBV30,CAWSVQNIYEQYF,TGTGCCTGGAGTGTACAGAACATTTACGAGCAGTACTTC
TRBD2,NA,TRBJ2-1,TRBV18,CASSLTRLADNEQFF,TGTGCCAGCTCTCTTACCCGACTAGCAGACAATGAGCAGTTCTTC
NA,NA,TRBJ1-5,TRBV3-1/TRBV3-2,CASSQGPVTYQPQHF,TGTGCCAGCAGCCAAGGCCCCGTCACATATCAGCCCCAGCATTTT
NA,NA,TRBJ1-4,TRBV5-1,CASSQTGLSEKLFF,TGCGCCAGCAGCCAAACAGGGCTGAGTGAAAAACTGTTTTTT
TRBD1,NA,TRBJ2-7,TRBV6-6,CASSSYRGASYEQYF,TGTGCCAGCTCCTCGTACAGGGGAGCCTCCTACGAGCAGTACTTC
NA,NA,TRBJ2-7,TRBV19,CASTGNYEQYF,TGTGCCAGTACAGGGAACTACGAGCAGTACTTC
NA,NA,TRBJ1-1,TRBV7-8,CASSLRENMNTEAFF,TGTGCCAGCAGCTTAAGGGAGAACATGAACACTGAAGCTTTCTTT
NA,NA,TRBJ2-6,TRBV28,CASSSHSAGANVLTF,TGTGCCAGCAGTTCCCATAGCGCTGGGGCCAACGTCCTGACTTTC
NA,NA,TRBJ1-2,TRBV12-3/TRBV12-4,CASSPTLYGYTF,TGTGCCAGCAGTCCGACTCTCTATGGCTACACCTTC
TRBD2,NA,TRBJ2-5,TRBV4-3,CASSQFPGTTGGTQYF,TGCGCCAGCAGCCAATTCCCGGGGACTACTGGGGGGACCCAGTACTTC
NA,once,TRBJ1-2,TRBV9,CASRAAANYGYTF,TGTGCCAGCAGGGCCGCGGCTAACTATGGCTACACCTTC
NA,NA,TRBJ1-1,TRBV6-5,CAVTGYLNTEAFF,TGTGCCGTTACAGGGTATCTTAACACTGAAGCTTTCTTT
TRBD1,NA,TRBJ1-2,TRBV5-1,CASSSPGQIGGYTF,TGCGCCAGCAGCTCACCGGGACAGATTGGAGGCTACACCTTC
NA,NA,TRBJ2-7,TRBV19,CASSIGIEESYEQYF,TGTGCCAGTAGTATAGGCATCGAGGAGAGCTACGAGCAGTACTTC
NA,NA,TRBJ1-3,TRBV23-1,CASRLGVHSGNTIYF,TGCGCCAGCAGATTGGGAGTTCACTCTGGAAACACCATATATTTT
NA,NA,TRBJ1-4,TRBV9,CASSIDGTANEKLFF,TGTGCCAGCAGCATAGACGGAACAGCTAATGAAAAACTGTTTTTT
NA,NA,TRBJ2-2,TRBV6-5,CASSYSSTGELFF,TGTGCCAGCAGTTACTCGAGCACCGGGGAGCTGTTTTTT
TRBD2,NA,TRBJ2-7,TRBV7-9,CASSPRTSGTYEQYF,TGTGCCAGCAGCCCTCGGACTAGCGGGACCTACGAGCAGTACTTC
TRBD1,NA,TRBJ2-5,TRBV15,CATSTPWTGRETQYF,TGTGCCACCAGCACGCCATGGACAGGGAGAGAGACCCAGTACTTC
TRBD2,NA,TRBJ2-1,TRBV7-3,CASTWGRDGEQFF,TGTGCCAGCACCTGGGGGAGGGACGGTGAGCAGTTCTTC
TRBD2,NA,TRBJ2-5,TRBV5-1,CASSLRTSGRRIGETQYF,TGCGCCAGCAGCTTGAGAACTAGCGGGAGACGAATAGGAGAGACCCAGTACTTC
NA,NA,TRBJ1-5,TRBV18,CASSPPGEYSNQPQHF,TGTGCCAGCTCACCACCAGGAGAATATAGCAATCAGCCCCAGCATTTT
NA,once,TRBJ2-5,TRBV28,CASSSTQQETQYF,TGTGCCAGCAGTTCGACACAACAAGAGACCCAGTACTTC
NA,NA,TRBJ2-7,TRBV10-3,CAISEERYEQYF,TGTGCCATCAGTGAGGAGCGGTACGAGCAGTACTTC
NA,NA,TRBJ2-7,TRBV7-6,CASSRGASESYEQYF,TGTGCCAGCAGCCGTGGGGCTAGTGAATCCTACGAGCAGTACTTC
TRBD2,NA,TRBJ2-1,TRBV4-1,CASSQLAGASNNEQFF,TGCGCCAGCAGCCAGCTAGCGGGGGCTAGCAACAATGAGCAGTTCTTC
TRBD1,NA,TRBJ1-4,TRBV27,CASTQLHTQGAGEKLFF,TGTGCCAGCACTCAGCTACACACTCAGGGGGCTGGAGAAAAACTGTTTTTT
TRBD1,NA,TRBJ2-7,TRBV28,CASSETTRDSRRQYF,TGTGCCAGCAGTGAAACTACCCGGGACAGCCGACGGCAGTACTTC
NA,NA,TRBJ2-3,TRBV5-8,CASSWANLGTDTQYF,TGTGCCAGCTCCTGGGCCAATCTCGGCACAGATACGCAGTATTTT